The rows below give T cell receptor beta chains drawn from one sample of a study of T-cell reconstitution after alpha-beta-depleted transplantation in children. MiXCR was run by TCRdb on the PCR reads, yielding one entry per CDR3 protein. The table has over 550,000 distinct CDR3 sequences, over 9.5% seen once. Sample: PBMCs from the stem cell graft donor, taken from the stem cell graft. These receptor sequences come from a human donor who donated a stem cell graft to a child with acute myeloid leukemia. The CDR3 runs from the conserved cysteine through the conserved F or W. A D gene is named only where the DNA matches it firmly. The size entry is marked missing in some rows and otherwise reads once, few, many or a size class.

d_gene: .
v_gene: TRBV28
abundance: many
CDR3aa: CASSFTDEQFF

d_gene: .
v_gene: TRBV24-1
abundance: many
CDR3aa: CATSDTGTHSGREQFF

d_gene: .
v_gene: TRBV20-1
abundance: many
CDR3aa: CSAIGPDTQYF

d_gene: TRBD2
v_gene: TRBV29-1
abundance: many
CDR3aa: CSVSRLAGEVDTQYF

d_gene: TRBD2
v_gene: TRBV4-3
abundance: few
CDR3aa: CASSLGLAGGYEQFF

d_gene: .
v_gene: TRBV29-1
abundance: .
CDR3aa: CSGASSGNTIYF

d_gene: .
v_gene: TRBV6-2/TRBV6-3
abundance: .
CDR3aa: CASSYPGAFSYEQYF

d_gene: .
v_gene: TRBV7-3
abundance: .
CDR3aa: CASSSMGPFTDTQYF

d_gene: .
v_gene: TRBV7-3
abundance: few
CDR3aa: CASSLTGPRGETQYF

d_gene: TRBD1
v_gene: TRBV29-1
abundance: .
CDR3aa: CSVRTGGDQPQHF

d_gene: .
v_gene: TRBV20-1
abundance: many
CDR3aa: CSVRRITEAFF

d_gene: .
v_gene: TRBV12-3/TRBV12-4
abundance: many
CDR3aa: CASSLGPNTEAFF

d_gene: .
v_gene: TRBV3-1
abundance: .
CDR3aa: CASSQSNIQYF

d_gene: TRBD1
v_gene: TRBV13
abundance: .
CDR3aa: CASSLAPWTGGGYEQYF

d_gene: .
v_gene: TRBV5-1
abundance: many
CDR3aa: CASSFVTSSNYGYTF

d_gene: TRBD2
v_gene: TRBV20-1
abundance: few
CDR3aa: CSAVPSGRFRELFF

d_gene: .
v_gene: TRBV20-1
abundance: few
CDR3aa: CSAILGTDTQYF

d_gene: .
v_gene: TRBV24-1
abundance: .
CDR3aa: CATSDPTAGKEQFF

d_gene: .
v_gene: TRBV29-1
abundance: few
CDR3aa: CSVSPETQYF

d_gene: TRBD1
v_gene: TRBV19
abundance: few
CDR3aa: CASSIRTGGDLKNEQFF

d_gene: .
v_gene: TRBV6-5
abundance: few
CDR3aa: CASSYSPGGELFF

d_gene: .
v_gene: TRBV12-3/TRBV12-4
abundance: .
CDR3aa: CASTRGGVTDTQYF

d_gene: .
v_gene: TRBV20-1
abundance: many
CDR3aa: CSASRGTYNEQFF

d_gene: .
v_gene: TRBV6-1
abundance: few
CDR3aa: CASRTDGTTGRLGRGEQYF

d_gene: .
v_gene: TRBV7-9
abundance: few
CDR3aa: CASSLVTAPTEAFF

d_gene: .
v_gene: TRBV6-4
abundance: .
CDR3aa: CASSVSVGPGQNIQYF

d_gene: TRBD1
v_gene: TRBV20-1
abundance: few
CDR3aa: CSAIGQGSYEQYF

d_gene: .
v_gene: TRBV20-1
abundance: .
CDR3aa: CSAHTTVTDTQYF

d_gene: .
v_gene: TRBV18
abundance: .
CDR3aa: CASSPYPGAHREQYF

d_gene: .
v_gene: TRBV6-5
abundance: few
CDR3aa: CASSYANRQVGSEQYF

d_gene: TRBD1
v_gene: TRBV20-1
abundance: many
CDR3aa: CSAQDRGRVKETQYF

d_gene: TRBD2
v_gene: TRBV5-6
abundance: few
CDR3aa: CASSWGASGMSYNEQFF

d_gene: .
v_gene: TRBV2
abundance: many
CDR3aa: CASTRVGGAQNYEQYF

d_gene: .
v_gene: TRBV28
abundance: few
CDR3aa: CASTPSPVPNTGELFF

d_gene: TRBD1
v_gene: TRBV4-3
abundance: many
CDR3aa: CASSQEGTGNEQFF

d_gene: TRBD2
v_gene: TRBV29-1
abundance: few
CDR3aa: CSVPGLAGAEDTQYF

d_gene: .
v_gene: TRBV14
abundance: few
CDR3aa: CATSMSGPGEQYF

d_gene: .
v_gene: TRBV7-9
abundance: many
CDR3aa: CASSSNGGQIVDTQYF

d_gene: TRBD2
v_gene: TRBV30
abundance: .
CDR3aa: CAWAHPGLDEQFF

d_gene: TRBD2
v_gene: TRBV7-2
abundance: .
CDR3aa: CASSLASGLAVSYNEQFF

d_gene: TRBD2
v_gene: TRBV5-1
abundance: .
CDR3aa: CASSSRTSADTQYF